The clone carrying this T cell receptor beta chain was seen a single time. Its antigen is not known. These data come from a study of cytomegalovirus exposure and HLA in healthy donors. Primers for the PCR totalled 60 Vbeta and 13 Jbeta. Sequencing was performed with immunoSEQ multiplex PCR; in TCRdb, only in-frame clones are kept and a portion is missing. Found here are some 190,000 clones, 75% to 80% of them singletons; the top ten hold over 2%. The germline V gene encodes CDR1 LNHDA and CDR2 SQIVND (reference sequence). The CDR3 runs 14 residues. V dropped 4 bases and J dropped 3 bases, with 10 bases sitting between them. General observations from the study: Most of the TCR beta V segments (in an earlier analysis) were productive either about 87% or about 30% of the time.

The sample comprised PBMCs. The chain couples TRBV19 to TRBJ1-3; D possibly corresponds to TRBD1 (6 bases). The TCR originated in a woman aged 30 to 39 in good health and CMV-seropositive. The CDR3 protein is CASSTRTVGNTIYF. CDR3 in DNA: TGTGCCAGTAGTACCCGGACAGTTGGAAACACCATATATTTT.